The 10 T cell receptor beta chains presented below share a single source sample, sequenced in a study of T-cell reconstitution after alpha-beta-depleted transplantation in children. TCRbeta library construction was performed incorporating unique molecular identifiers. MiXCR, applied by TCRdb to the PCR reads, yields one record per CDR3 protein. This table has roughly 100,000 distinct CDR3 sequences, under 7% appearing once. The sample in question was PBMCs, mostly from graft donor cells, obtained 60 days after TCRalphabeta/CD19-depleted stem cell transplant. All receptors derive from a female patient between 2 and 15 years old who had a stem cell transplant for Fanconi anemia, so the T cells may come from the graft donor.

The sample holds many counts of this clonotype. V usage is TRBV5-1 and J usage is TRBJ2-2; 10 nucleotides line up with TRBD2. The germline V gene encodes CDR1 SGHRS and CDR2 YFSETQ. This CDR3 is built from 15 residues. V lost 5 bases and J lost 7; bases outside the gene matches: 8. The CDR3 bases are TGCGCCAGCAGTCATCCTAGCGGGAGAAACGGGGAGCTGTTTTTT. It is translated as CASSHPSGRNGELFF.

In its sample, this clonotype was seen many times. The chain recombines TRBV9 with TRBJ2-2, with 11 bases that match TRBD1. Germline V gene data show CDR1 as SGDLS and CDR2 as YYNGEE. There are 15 residues in the CDR3. Trimming at V came to 4 bases and at J to 6 bases, leaving 5 bases not matched to a gene. The CDR3 DNA sequence: TGTGCCAGCAGCACCGGGACAGGGGGGCCCGGGGAGCTGTTTTTT. Translating it yields CASSTGTGGPGELFF.

This clonotype was found a few times. This chain connects TRBV30 to TRBJ2-2; maybe TRBD2 (6 bases). CDR3 length: 15 residues. Germline assignment: CDR1 GTSNPN and CDR2 SVGIG (reference sequence). Trimming pared 1 base from V and 3 bases from J, leaving 12 bases between. The CDR3 DNA follows: TGTGCCTGGAGTGCTAAGCGGGCGTACACCGGGGAGCTGTTTTTT. It codes for CAWSAKRAYTGELFF.

The chain links TRBV9 to TRBJ2-1, with 12 bases lining up with TRBD2. V was pared by 3 bases and J by 6 bases, with 4 bases of the junction left unmatched. Looked up from germline, CDR1 is SGDLS and CDR2 is YYNGEE. This CDR3 is built from 15 residues. The CDR3 loop reads CASSERLAGVNEQFF. CDR3 in DNA: TGTGCCAGCAGCGAACGACTAGCGGGAGTCAATGAGCAGTTCTTC. Combining the CDR3 with reference TRBV9 and TRBJ2-1 gives the whole variable domain DSGVTQTPKHLITATGQRVTLRCSPRSGDLSVYWYQQSLDQGLQFLIQYYNGEERAKGNILERFSAQQFPDLHSELNLSSLELGDSALYFCASSERLAGVNEQFFGPGTRLTVL.

V gene TRBV20-1 combines with J gene TRBJ2-2; 8 bases match TRBD2. Germline CDR1 and CDR2: DFQATT and SNEGSKA (reference sequence). V dropped 3 bases and J dropped 4; count of bases not matched to a gene: 4. This CDR3 has 14 residues. The DNA for the CDR3 is TGCAGTGCTAGCAGCGGGGGTTTCACCGGGGAGCTGTTTTTT. Protein: CSASSGGFTGELFF.

This clonotype was recorded at least ten times. The CDR3 is CASSKVGLAGEFSTDTQYF. The CDR3 bases are TGTGCCAGCAGCAAAGTAGGGCTAGCGGGGGAGTTCAGCACAGATACGCAGTATTTT. The chain is built from TRBV21-1 and TRBJ2-3; TRBD2, as called in the table, went unchecked against the DNA. TRBV21-1 is designated a pseudogene. This CDR3 contains 19 residues.

There are many counts of this clonotype. The V gene is TRBV28, the J gene TRBJ1-5, with a tentative D call TRBD1 (5 bases). The CDR3 totals 14 residues. V lost 6 bases and J 7 bases, leaving 16 bases between the germline ends. Per the germline V gene, CDR1 is MDHEN and CDR2 is SYDVKM. CDR3 residues: CASRPTGSRQPQHF. The CDR3 bases are TGTGCCAGCAGACCTACAGGTTCACGGCAGCCCCAGCATTTT.

This clonotype was counted at least ten times. The chain employs TRBV4-2 and TRBJ2-7, with a possible D match to TRBD2 (6 bases). Germline V gene data show CDR1 as LGHNA and CDR2 as YNFKEQ. The ends were cut back, 1 base at V and 3 bases at J, with 19 bases in the middle. The CDR3 extends over 17 amino acids. Here the CDR3 reads CASSQGGLWGGYYEQYF. The DNA for the CDR3 is TGTGCCAGCAGCCAAGGCGGGTTATGGGGAGGATACTACGAGCAGTACTTC.

Ten or more counts support this clonotype. The chain joins TRBV6-1 to TRBJ2-7; unclear D gene. This CDR3 region has 16 residues. Germline CDR1 and CDR2: MNHNS and SASEGT. Trimming removed 6 bases at V and 0 bases at J, with 18 bases between. The CDR3 loop is CASRTHIASSSYEQYF. As DNA, the CDR3 is TGTGCCAGCAGGACACATATAGCCTCCAGCTCCTACGAGCAGTACTTC.

This clonotype came up many times. V gene TRBV12-3 or TRBV12-4 combines with J gene TRBJ2-1; the D gene is possibly TRBD1 (6 bases). Trimming pared 0 bases from V and 1 base from J, leaving 10 bases between. The CDR3 consists of 16 residues. The CDR3 spells CASSLAGHRSYNEQFF. CDR3 nucleotides: TGTGCCAGCAGTTTAGCGGGACATCGGTCCTACAATGAGCAGTTCTTC.